Listed below are T cell receptor beta chains from one sample, sequenced in a study of blood T cells in healthy people across ages. TCRdb itself ran the 5' RACE reads through MiXCR, one entry per CDR3 protein. The table lists approximately 1.5 million distinct CDR3 sequences, roughly 30% of them singletons, with about 11% in the top ten. Sequencing was done on a sample of blood. Receptor source: a woman aged 25 to 45 in good health. Both conserved end residues are part of each CDR3. The listing skips clone size in some rows; elsewhere it reads once, few, many or a size class.

>TRBJ2-1|TRBV6-1|.
CASSEAVGEVVINEQFF
>TRBJ2-1|TRBV21-1|.
CASSTSGTTWGEQFF
>TRBJ2-3|TRBV28|.
CASSLLPEGTDTQYF
>TRBJ1-2|TRBV6-6|.
CDSTRQISNYGYTF
>TRBJ2-5|TRBV4-1|many
CASSPMGETQYF
>TRBJ2-1|TRBV7-9|.
CASSLELAGFGEQFF
>TRBJ2-1|TRBV27|.
CASSLSLAGSLYNEQFF
>TRBJ1-2|TRBV2|.
CACSWKKRPTLYTF
>TRBJ1-1|TRBV13|.
CASSLDSRDTNTEAFF
>TRBJ2-7|TRBV5-5|many
CASSLDYREQYF
>TRBJ2-1|TRBV6-5|.
CASSPFSGGEQNEQFF
>TRBJ2-2|TRBV29-1|.
CSAGQNTGELFF
>TRBJ2-5|TRBV10-3|.
CAISGRQVLGETQYF
>TRBJ2-3|TRBV15|.
CATGRDGRQGGTDTQYF
>TRBJ2-7|TRBV7-9|.
CASSPGGGSLSWYEQYF
>.|TRBV6-2/TRBV6-3|.
CASTPLAGGGYEQYF
>TRBJ1-6|TRBV2|few
CASTGASPLHF
>TRBJ2-7|TRBV29-1|.
CSAGEGRSSYEQYF
>TRBJ2-5|TRBV24-1|.
CAPSEKETQYF
>TRBJ1-2|TRBV4-1|few
CASSQVEGNDYGYTF
>TRBJ2-3|TRBV15|few
CATRTSGALPDTQYF
>TRBJ1-2|TRBV6-1|.
CASSWAESYGYTF
>TRBJ1-5|TRBV20-1|.
CSAHGRGQGVGQPQHF
>TRBJ1-2|TRBV25-1|few
CASSEPGLLNSGYTF
>TRBJ1-2|TRBV7-9|.
CASSAQAMGYTF